The 23 T cell receptor beta chains listed next were all sequenced from one sample in a study of T cell responses to AZD1222 COVID-19 vaccine. Only in-frame clones appear in the TCRdb table, and some are missing; sequencing was by immunoSEQ multiplex PCR. The data hold tens of thousands of clones, with roughly 90% observed a single time. The sample was peripheral blood, taken on day 0 of MenACWY control vaccination. These TCRs come from an adult in good health.

This chain uses TRBV28 with TRBJ1-2; D is perhaps TRBD1 (6 bases). V was clipped by 4 bases and J by 3 bases, with 12 bases between them. The CDR3 has 14 residues. Germline V lookup: CDR1 MDHEN, CDR2 SYDVKM. CDR3 DNA: TGTGCCAGCAGTTCCCCGGGACAACACTATGGCTACACCTTC. Protein product: CASSSPGQHYGYTF.

The chain carries TRBV5-4 and TRBJ2-1; 11 nucleotides agree with TRBD2. This CDR3 contains 15 residues. The V segment lost 3 bases and the J segment 7 bases; nucleotides outside the gene matches: 6. Germline CDR1 and CDR2: SGHNT and YYREEE (reference sequence). The CDR3 DNA is TGTGCCAGCAGCTCACCTACTAGCGGGAGAAATGAGCAGTTCTTC. The encoded protein is CASSSPTSGRNEQFF.

This chain joins TRBV7-9 and TRBJ2-7; D remains unclear. CDR3 length: 13 residues. The germline V gene encodes CDR1 SEHNR and CDR2 FQNEAQ (reference sequence). The V end lost 3 bases, the J end lost 5 bases, and 11 bases lay between the germline ends. CDR3 protein: CASSLDLGDEQYF. CDR3 coding DNA: TGTGCCAGCAGCTTGGACCTTGGGGACGAGCAGTACTTC.

The rearrangement uses TRBV9 and TRBJ2-3; 11 bases map to TRBD2. Germline CDR1 is SGDLS and CDR2 is YYNGEE. This CDR3 is 14 amino acids long. J gave up 5 bases and V 7 bases, and 6 bases lay outside the gene matches. The CDR3 region has the DNA TGTGCCAGCGGCCTGACTAGCGGGAAAGATACGCAGTATTTT. Its protein product is CASGLTSGKDTQYF.

The chain carries TRBV9 and TRBJ2-7; D is perhaps TRBD2 (5 bases). Between the trimmed V and J ends, which lost 4 bases and 6 bases, there was a span of 17 bases. This CDR3 is built from 14 residues. Looked up from germline, CDR1 is SGDLS and CDR2 is YYNGEE. CDR3 in amino acids: CASSPRPRVGEQYF. DNA for the CDR3: TGTGCCAGCAGCCCACGACCGCGGGTTGGCGAGCAGTACTTC.

A few counts support this clone. CDR3 sequence: CASTLGGLSTEAFF. DNA of the CDR3: TGTGCCAGCACCCTAGGGGGGTTAAGCACTGAAGCTTTCTTT. The V and J genes are TRBV3-1 (or the pseudogene TRBV3-2) and TRBJ1-1; D is possibly TRBD1 (6 bases). The ends were cut back, 7 bases at V and 4 bases at J, with 16 bases in the middle. Germline lookup yields CDR1 LGHDT and CDR2 YNNKEL (reference sequence). The CDR3 is made up of 14 amino acids.

V usage is TRBV7-9 and J usage is TRBJ2-1; TRBD1 aligns across 7 bases. The germline V gene has CDR1 SEHNR and CDR2 FQNEAQ (reference sequence). CDR3 size: 18 residues. The ends lost 5 bases at V and 1 base at J; junction bases unmatched: 14. CDR3 protein: CASSQRSTGVRSYNEQFF. The CDR3 DNA is TGTGCCAGCAGCCAGCGATCTACAGGGGTTAGGTCCTACAATGAGCAGTTCTTC.

There are a few counts of this clone. The gene calls are TRBV27 and TRBJ2-7, with D perhaps given as TRBD1 or TRBD2 (5 bases each). CDR3 length: 13 residues. V was trimmed by 5 bases and J by 6 bases, leaving 14 bases between them. CDR1 and CDR2 (germline): MNHEY, SMNVEV (reference sequence). In DNA form, the CDR3 reads TGTGCCAGCAGTGGGGGTATGGTCGGCGAGCAGTACTTC. Amino acids: CASSGGMVGEQYF.

The chain uses TRBV24-1 and TRBJ2-7; TRBD2 matches 8 bases. J gave up 1 base and V 5 bases, and 6 bases lay outside the gene matches. The V gene's germline CDR1 is KGHDR and CDR2 SFDVKD. The CDR3 has 15 amino acids. The CDR3 DNA sequence: TGTGCCACCAGTGGAGCGGGGGAGAGATCCTACGAGCAGTACTTC. Its translation is CATSGAGERSYEQYF.

V usage is TRBV27 and J usage is TRBJ2-3; D remains unclear. With 5 bases removed from V and 5 bases from J, the gap between germline ends came to 5 bases. The CDR3 spans 11 residues. Germline CDR1 MNHEY, CDR2 SMNVEV (reference sequence). Here the CDR3 reads CASSRKDTQYF. Written as DNA, the CDR3 is TGTGCCAGCAGTCGGAAAGATACGCAGTATTTT.

The rearrangement uses TRBV3-1 (or the pseudogene TRBV3-2) and TRBJ1-1; D call uncertain. CDR3 length: 15 amino acids. Trimming pared 4 bases from V and 5 bases from J, leaving 17 bases between. Germline CDR1 reads LGHDT; CDR2 reads YNNKEL (reference sequence). The CDR3 sequence: CASSLFTSRETEAFF. The DNA for the CDR3 is TGTGCCAGCAGCCTATTCACCTCCCGCGAGACTGAAGCTTTCTTT.

The chain employs TRBV4-2 and TRBJ1-5, with 10 bases that match TRBD1. CDR3 length equals 21 residues. The ends lost 7 bases at V and 1 base at J; junction bases unmatched: 22. Germline V gives CDR1 LGHNA, CDR2 YNFKEQ. The CDR3 sequence is CASTTNLLMGTGARSNQPQHF. The CDR3 nucleotides are TGTGCCAGCACAACAAACTTATTGATGGGGACAGGGGCTAGGAGCAATCAGCCCCAGCATTTT.

This sequence joins TRBV27 and TRBJ2-1; D is perhaps TRBD1 or TRBD2 (5 bases each). CDR1 and CDR2 (germline): MNHEY, SMNVEV (reference sequence). V shed 7 bases and J shed 4 bases, with 17 bases lying between them. This CDR3 has 15 residues. The CDR3 nucleotides are TGTGCCAGCACCGATGGGACGCCCTTATACAATGAGCAGTTCTTC. It is translated as CASTDGTPLYNEQFF.

The chain links TRBV7-9 to TRBJ2-7; D tentatively fits TRBD1 or TRBD2 (5 bases each). This CDR3 region has 14 residues. V lost 3 bases and J lost 2, with 11 bases in between. The germline CDR1 and CDR2 sequences are SEHNR and FQNEAQ (reference sequence). As DNA, the CDR3 is TGTGCCAGCAGCTTCCGGGACGGACCCTACGAGCAGTACTTC. Translated: CASSFRDGPYEQYF.

The rearrangement joins TRBV19 to TRBJ2-5; tentatively, D is TRBD1 or TRBD2 (7 bases each). This CDR3 comprises 15 residues. Germline CDR1 and CDR2: LNHDA and SQIVND (reference sequence). V was shortened by 7 bases and J by 1 base, with 16 bases between the two germline ends. The CDR3 loop reads CASTPGGGFQETQYF. CDR3 sequence (DNA): TGTGCCAGTACCCCAGGGGGGGGCTTCCAAGAGACCCAGTACTTC. Combining the CDR3 with reference TRBV19 and TRBJ2-5 gives the whole variable domain DGGITQSPKYLFRKEGQNVTLSCEQNLNHDAMYWYRQDPGQGLRLIYYSQIVNDFQKGDIAEGYSVSREKKESFPLTVTSAQKNPTAFYLCASTPGGGFQETQYFGPGTRLLVL.

This chain connects TRBV9 to TRBJ2-5; tentatively, D is TRBD1 or TRBD2 (7 bases each). Trimming stripped 2 bases from V and 5 bases from J, with 16 bases between. Germline V CDR1 and CDR2: SGDLS, YYNGEE. The CDR3 covers 15 residues. CDR3 nucleotides: TGTGCCAGCAGCGTGGGAGGGGGCAGGGGTGAGACCCAGTACTTC. Its protein product is CASSVGGGRGETQYF.

The count of this clone is one. This rearrangement joins TRBV11-2 to TRBJ2-3; D not certain. The V gene's germline CDR1 is SGHAT and CDR2 FQNNGV. Trimming stripped 5 bases from V and 5 bases from J, with 8 bases between. The CDR3 spans 12 residues. This CDR3 reads CASSLNGDTQYF. CDR3 DNA: TGTGCCAGCAGCCTAAACGGAGATACGCAGTATTTT.

A single count supports this clone. This rearrangement joins TRBV7-9 to TRBJ1-1; 9 positions agree with TRBD1. The germline gives CDR1 SEHNR, CDR2 FQNEAQ (reference sequence). V lost 5 bases to trimming and J lost 12 bases; unmatched junction nucleotides: 10. CDR3 length: 13 amino acids. CDR3 protein: CASSLGQGWETFF. The CDR3 DNA sequence: TGTGCCAGCAGCCTGGGACAGGGATGGGAAACTTTCTTT.

The rearrangement uses TRBV19 and TRBJ1-1; 7 positions match TRBD1. V lost 6 bases and J lost 0; bases outside the gene matches: 7. The CDR3 has 15 residues. Looked up from germline, CDR1 is LNHDA and CDR2 is SQIVND (reference sequence). The CDR3 nucleotides are TGTGCCAGTAGACCCGGACAGGTTGTGAACACTGAAGCTTTCTTT. It is translated as CASRPGQVVNTEAFF.

V is TRBV5-1 and J is TRBJ1-1; no firm D call. The CDR3 totals 14 residues. V was clipped by 0 bases and J by 4 bases, with 10 bases between them. From germline, CDR1 is SGHRS and CDR2 YFSETQ. CDR3 in DNA: TGCGCCAGCAGCTTGGAAAGGAAAGGCACTGAAGCTTTCTTT. Its translation: CASSLERKGTEAFF. Full variable domain (outside the CDR3, taken from reference TRBV5-1 and TRBJ1-1): KAGVTQTPRYLIKTRGQQVTLSCSPISGHRSVSWYQQTPGQGLQFLFEYFSETQRNKGNFPGRFSGRQFSNSRSEMNVSTLELGDSALYLCASSLERKGTEAFFGQGTRLTVV.

The chain combines TRBV3-1 (or the pseudogene TRBV3-2) with TRBJ2-7; 8 positions agree with TRBD2. The CDR3 loop spans 14 amino acids. Germline CDR1 reads LGHDT; CDR2 reads YNNKEL (reference sequence). The V segment lost 3 bases and the J segment 6 bases; nucleotides outside the gene matches: 7. CDR3 in amino acids: CASSQGSGSTEQYF. As DNA, the CDR3 is TGTGCCAGCAGCCAGGGCAGCGGGAGTACCGAGCAGTACTTC.

Only one count was recorded for this clone. The chain is built from TRBV28 and TRBJ2-2, with TRBD1 matching 11 bases. Per the germline V gene, CDR1 is MDHEN and CDR2 is SYDVKM. With V trimmed by 7 bases and J by 5 bases, 15 bases remained unmatched. The CDR3 is made up of 18 amino acids. CDR3 sequence (DNA): TGTGCCAGCACCGTTTTCCCTGGACAGGGGGCAAGGACCGGGGAGCTGTTTTTT. Amino acids: CASTVFPGQGARTGELFF. Variable domain in full (rest from reference TRBV28 and TRBJ2-2): DVKVTQSSRYLVKRTGEKVFLECVQDMDHENMFWYRQDPGLGLRLIYFSYDVKMKEKGDIPEGYSVSREKKERFSLILESASTNQTSMYLCASTVFPGQGARTGELFFGEGSRLTVL.

The CDR3 loop is CASSPRFPGDTQYF. The CDR3 DNA reads TGTGCCAGCAGCCCCCGGTTCCCTGGTGATACGCAGTATTTT. The rearrangement joins TRBV7-3 to TRBJ2-3; D is undetermined. V lost 5 bases, J lost 6 bases, and 15 bases lay in between. The germline V gene has CDR1 SGHTA and CDR2 FQGTGA. This CDR3 region has 14 residues.